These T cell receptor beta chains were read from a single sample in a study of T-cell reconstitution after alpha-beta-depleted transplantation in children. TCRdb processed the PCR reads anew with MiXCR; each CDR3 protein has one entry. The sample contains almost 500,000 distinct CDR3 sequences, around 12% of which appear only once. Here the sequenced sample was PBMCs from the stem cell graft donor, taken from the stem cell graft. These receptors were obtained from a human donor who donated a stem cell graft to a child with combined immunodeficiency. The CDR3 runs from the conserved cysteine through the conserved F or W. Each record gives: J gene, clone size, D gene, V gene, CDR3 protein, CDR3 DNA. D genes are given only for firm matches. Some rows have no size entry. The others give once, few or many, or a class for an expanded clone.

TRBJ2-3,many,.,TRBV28,CASTTRGPVDTQYF,TGTGCCAGCACGACGCGGGGTCCGGTTGATACGCAGTATTTT
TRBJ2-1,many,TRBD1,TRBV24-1,CATSARAGGSYNEQFF,TGTGCCACCAGTGCCCGGGCAGGGGGCAGCTACAATGAGCAGTTCTTC
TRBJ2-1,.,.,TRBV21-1,CASSGATGGSGSYNEQFF,TGTGCCAGCAGCGGGGCTACAGGGGGCTCGGGCTCCTACAATGAGCAGTTCTTC
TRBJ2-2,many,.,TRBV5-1,CASSLTGEGTGELFF,TGCGCCAGCAGCTTAACAGGAGAGGGCACCGGGGAGCTGTTTTTT
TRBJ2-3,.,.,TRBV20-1,CSALRLAASTDTQYF,TGCAGTGCTCTCAGACTCGCTGCTAGCACAGATACGCAGTATTTT
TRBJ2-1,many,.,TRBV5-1,CASSSDGQGHNEQFF,TGCGCCAGCAGCTCCGACGGCCAGGGTCACAATGAGCAGTTCTTC
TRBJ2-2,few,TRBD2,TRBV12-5,CASGVVGTRVLNGELFF,TGTGCTAGTGGTGTGGTTGGGACTAGGGTGCTGAACGGGGAGCTGTTTTTT
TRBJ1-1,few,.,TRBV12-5,CASGSWNTEAFF,TGTGCTAGTGGTTCGTGGAACACTGAAGCTTTCTTT
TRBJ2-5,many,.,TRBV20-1,CSAPGQTQETQYF,TGCAGTGCTCCCGGACAGACTCAAGAGACCCAGTACTTC
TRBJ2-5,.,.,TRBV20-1,CSARGGGEETQYF,TGCAGTGCTCGGGGAGGGGGTGAAGAGACCCAGTACTTC
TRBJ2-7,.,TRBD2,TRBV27,CASSSRLAGRNEQYF,TGTGCCAGCAGTTCCCGACTAGCGGGTCGGAACGAGCAGTACTTC
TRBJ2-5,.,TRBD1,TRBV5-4,CASSYGQDQETQYF,TGTGCCAGCAGCTACGGACAGGACCAAGAGACCCAGTACTTC
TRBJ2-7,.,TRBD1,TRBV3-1,CASSQGQGAPYEQYF,TGTGCCAGCAGCCAAGGACAGGGGGCGCCGTACGAGCAGTACTTC
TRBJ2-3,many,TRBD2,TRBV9,CASSVGGGPTDTQYF,TGTGCCAGCAGTGTCGGGGGAGGGCCGACAGATACGCAGTATTTT
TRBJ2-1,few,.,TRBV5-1,CASSLEPNEQFF,TGCGCCAGCAGCTTAGAACCCAATGAGCAGTTCTTC
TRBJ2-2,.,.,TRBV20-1,CSARVNRAGNTGELFF,TGCAGTGCTAGAGTGAACAGGGCAGGTAACACCGGGGAGCTGTTTTTT
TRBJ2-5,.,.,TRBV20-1,CSASAPVGRETQYF,TGCAGTGCTAGCGCACCGGTCGGTCGAGAGACCCAGTACTTC
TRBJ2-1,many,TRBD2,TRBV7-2,CASSLSPGLATNEQFF,TGTGCCAGCAGCTTATCTCCGGGACTAGCTACGAATGAGCAGTTCTTC
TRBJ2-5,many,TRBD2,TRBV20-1,CSAGTSTETQYF,TGCAGTGCCGGGACTAGCACGGAGACCCAGTACTTC
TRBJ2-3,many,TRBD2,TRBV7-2,CASSFSGRSTDTQYF,TGTGCCAGCAGCTTTAGCGGGAGAAGCACAGATACGCAGTATTTT
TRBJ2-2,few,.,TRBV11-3,CASSPGDVGELFF,TGTGCCAGCAGCCCCGGGGACGTGGGGGAGCTGTTTTTT
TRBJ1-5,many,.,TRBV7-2,CASSLVTGLYSNQPQHF,TGTGCCAGCAGCTTAGTAACAGGGCTTTATAGCAATCAGCCCCAGCATTTT
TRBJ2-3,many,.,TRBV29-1,CSAITDTQYF,TGCAGCGCTATCACAGATACGCAGTATTTT
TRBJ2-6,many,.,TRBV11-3,CASSLGPTGTGANVLTF,TGTGCCAGCAGCTTAGGACCAACAGGGACTGGGGCCAACGTCCTGACTTTC
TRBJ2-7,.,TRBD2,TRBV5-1,CASSLGTSGIYEQYF,TGCGCCAGCAGCTTAGGGACTAGCGGGATCTACGAGCAGTACTTC
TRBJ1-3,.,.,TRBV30,CAWSYSGNTIYF,TGTGCCTGGAGTTATAGCGGAAACACCATATATTTT
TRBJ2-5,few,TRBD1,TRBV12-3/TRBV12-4,CASSWTGPRRETQYF,TGTGCCAGCAGTTGGACAGGGCCCCGGAGGGAGACCCAGTACTTC
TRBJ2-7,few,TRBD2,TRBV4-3,CASQLDYLAGGYEQYF,TGCGCCAGCCAACTAGATTATTTAGCGGGGGGCTACGAGCAGTACTTC
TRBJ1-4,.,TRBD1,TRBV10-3,CAISSGTGNLATNEKLFF,TGTGCCATCAGTTCCGGGACAGGAAACCTAGCAACTAATGAAAAACTGTTTTTT
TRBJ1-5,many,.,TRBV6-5,CASSPRQSSNQPQHF,TGTGCCAGCAGTCCCAGACAGTCTAGCAATCAGCCCCAGCATTTT
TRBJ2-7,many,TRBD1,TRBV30,CAWSPGQGREQYF,TGTGCCTGGAGTCCGGGACAGGGGCGCGAGCAGTACTTC
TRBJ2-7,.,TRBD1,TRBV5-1,CASSLDWTGVYEQYF,TGCGCCAGCAGCTTGGATTGGACAGGGGTCTACGAGCAGTACTTC
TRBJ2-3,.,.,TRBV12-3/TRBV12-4,CASSLEMRPQYF,TGTGCCAGCAGTTTAGAAATGCGGCCGCAGTATTTT
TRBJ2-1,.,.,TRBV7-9,CASSTIAYTDNEQFF,TGTGCCAGCAGCACCATAGCGTATACGGACAATGAGCAGTTCTTC
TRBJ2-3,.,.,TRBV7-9,CASSSSYRELGTDTQYF,TGTGCCAGCAGCTCGTCCTACAGGGAATTAGGCACAGATACGCAGTATTTT
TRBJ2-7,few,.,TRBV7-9,CASRPSQGEQYF,TGTGCCAGCAGACCCTCTCAGGGCGAGCAGTACTTC
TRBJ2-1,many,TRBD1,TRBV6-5,CASSYVDRGNNEQFF,TGTGCCAGCAGTTACGTGGACAGGGGAAACAATGAGCAGTTCTTC
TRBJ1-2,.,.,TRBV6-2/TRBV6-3,CASRPINYGYTF,TGTGCCAGCAGACCGATTAACTATGGCTACACCTTC
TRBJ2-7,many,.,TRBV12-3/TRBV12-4,CASRLAGNEQYF,TGTGCCAGCAGGCTAGCAGGGAACGAGCAGTACTTC
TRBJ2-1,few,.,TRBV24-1,CATSVGPGRVNEQFF,TGTGCCACCAGTGTGGGGCCAGGTAGGGTCAATGAGCAGTTCTTC
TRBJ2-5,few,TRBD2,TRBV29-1,CSVVWYLAGEAETQYF,TGCAGCGTTGTCTGGTATCTAGCGGGAGAGGCGGAGACCCAGTACTTC
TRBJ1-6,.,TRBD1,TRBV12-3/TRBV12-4,CASYRGYNSPLHF,TGTGCCAGCTACAGGGGGTATAATTCACCCCTCCACTTT
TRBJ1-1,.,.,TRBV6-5,CATIVGSTEAFF,TGTGCCACCATTGTGGGTAGCACTGAAGCTTTCTTT
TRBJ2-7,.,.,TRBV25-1,CASSNREFGEQYF,TGTGCCAGCTCTAACAGAGAATTTGGCGAGCAGTACTTC
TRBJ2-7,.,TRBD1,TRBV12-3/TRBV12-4,CASSSRRTGSSYEQYF,TGTGCCAGCAGTTCCCGCCGGACAGGGAGCTCCTACGAGCAGTACTTC
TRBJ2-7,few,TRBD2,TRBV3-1,CASSHGTSGTYEQYF,TGTGCCAGCAGCCATGGGACTAGCGGGACCTACGAGCAGTACTTC
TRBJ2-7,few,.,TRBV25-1,CASSAGAVQYF,TGTGCCAGCAGTGCAGGGGCTGTCCAGTACTTC
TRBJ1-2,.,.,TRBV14,CASSQGTFNYGYTF,TGTGCCAGCAGCCAAGGGACCTTTAACTATGGCTACACCTTC
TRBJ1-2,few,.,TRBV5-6,CASSFVTAYGYTF,TGTGCCAGCAGCTTTGTCACAGCCTATGGCTACACCTTC
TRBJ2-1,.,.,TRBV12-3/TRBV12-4,CASSFIAPLDEQFF,TGTGCCAGCAGTTTTATAGCCCCCTTGGATGAGCAGTTCTTC
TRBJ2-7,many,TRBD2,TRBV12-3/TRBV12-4,CASSFPSSGGYEQYF,TGTGCCAGCAGTTTTCCTTCTAGCGGGGGGTACGAGCAGTACTTC
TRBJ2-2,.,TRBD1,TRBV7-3,CASSTSTGGTTGELFF,TGTGCCAGCAGCACGAGTACAGGGGGGACCACCGGGGAGCTGTTTTTT
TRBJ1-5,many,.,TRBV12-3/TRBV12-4,CASSLQRGYPEPQHF,TGTGCCAGCAGTCTCCAAAGGGGTTACCCGGAGCCCCAGCATTTT
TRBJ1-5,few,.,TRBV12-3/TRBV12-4,CASSSQGFSNQPQHF,TGTGCCAGCAGTTCCCAGGGGTTTAGCAATCAGCCCCAGCATTTT
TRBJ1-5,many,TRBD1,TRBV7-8,CASSRLIGTGNQPQHF,TGTGCCAGCAGCCGACTTATCGGGACAGGGAATCAGCCCCAGCATTTT